The 14 T cell receptor beta chains below come from one sample, sequenced in a study of low-dose radiotherapy and immunotherapy resistance in tumors. TRAV- and TRBV-specific primers were used for first-strand cDNA, which covered alpha and beta chains. The authors ran 15 to 20 PCR cycles to amplify TCRs with a constant-region primer and V-primer adapter. MiXCR, applied by TCRdb to the reads, yields one record per CDR3 protein. The sample consists of over 15,000 distinct CDR3 sequences, about 73% of them appearing once. The receptors stem from a human donor with advanced metastatic prostate, ovarian, gallbladder or colorectal cancer (not recorded which). This table probably holds off-target reads from a library built for another chain.

The chain links TRBV5-1 to TRBJ1-1; D is uncertain. This CDR3 is built from 12 residues. CDR1 is SGHRS and CDR2 is YFSETQ in the germline V gene. V lost 4 bases to trimming and J lost 10 bases, with 14 bases between them. In nucleotides, the CDR3 is TGCGCCAGCAGCCCGGACGTATTTGGAGCTTTCTTT. Protein: CASSPDVFGAFF. Supplemented by reference TRBV5-1 and TRBJ1-1, the full variable domain reads KAGVTQTPRYLIKTRGQQVTLSCSPISGHRSVSWYQQTPGQGLQFLFEYFSETQRNKGNFPGRFSGRQFSNSRSEMNVSTLELGDSALYLCASSPDVFGAFFGQGTRLTVV.

The rearrangement uses TRBV5-1 and TRBJ2-7; 9 bases agree with TRBD2. V shed 4 bases and J 7 bases; nucleotides not matched to a gene: 18. Per the germline V gene, CDR1 is SGHRS and CDR2 is YFSETQ. The length of the CDR3 is 17 residues. For the CDR3, the DNA is TGCGCCAGCAGCCTCGGATTTGTTAGCGGGAGAGTCGAGGAGCAGTACTTC. Translated, it gives CASSLGFVSGRVEEQYF.

The chain joins TRBV29-1 to TRBJ2-3, with D maybe TRBD1 (6 bases). Germline CDR1 and CDR2: SQVTM and ANQGSEA. V dropped 4 bases and J dropped 3 bases, with 23 bases sitting between them. CDR3 length: 17 amino acids. CDR3 coding DNA: TGCAGCGTTGGCCCGGTGGGACACCCGTTATTTACAGATACGCAGTATTTT. It yields the protein CSVGPVGHPLFTDTQYF.

J is TRBJ1-5 and V is TRBV20-1, with 11 bases that match TRBD1. This CDR3 contains 17 residues. V lost 0 bases to trimming and J lost 4 bases; unmatched junction nucleotides: 8. Germline CDR1 and CDR2: DFQATT and SNEGSKA (reference sequence). CDR3 bases: TGCAGTGCTAGAGATGCAGGACAGGGGGCTTCAAATCAGCCCCAGCATTTT. Translated, it gives CSARDAGQGASNQPQHF.

The chain has TRBV7-2 and TRBJ1-5; TRBD1 matches at 8 bases. The CDR3 covers 17 residues. The V gene's germline CDR1 is SGHTA and CDR2 FQGNSA. V shed 1 base and J 4 bases; nucleotides not matched to a gene: 9. This CDR3 is CASSLEHRGVGNQPQHF. CDR3 nucleotides: TGTGCCAGCAGCTTAGAACACAGGGGGGTAGGGAATCAGCCCCAGCATTTT.

The chain employs TRBV28 and TRBJ2-1, with TRBD2 matching over 12 bases. V dropped 6 bases and J dropped 7; count of bases not matched to a gene: 7. The CDR3 is 15 amino acids. Germline V gene data show CDR1 as MDHEN and CDR2 as SYDVKM. CDR3 DNA sequence: TGTGCCAGCAGGCTAGCGGGAGGGCCACAGAATGAGCAGTTCTTC. Translation: CASRLAGGPQNEQFF.

This clonotype was found a few times. The chain has TRBV28 and TRBJ2-7; D is uncertain. Trimming removed 6 bases at V and 0 bases at J, with 9 bases between. This CDR3 is 13 amino acids long. CDR1 is MDHEN and CDR2 is SYDVKM in the germline V gene. As DNA, the CDR3 is TGTGCCAGCAGGGTACAGAGCTCCTACGAGCAGTACTTC. It is translated as CASRVQSSYEQYF.

This chain joins TRBV5-4 and TRBJ2-4, with TRBD1 matching 12 bases. The CDR3 runs 16 residues. Germline-derived CDR1 and CDR2 are SGHNT and YYREEE (reference sequence). V trimming: 4 bases; J trimming: 6 bases; junction bases outside the gene matches: 8. This CDR3 reads CASSPPGQGAVNIQYF. CDR3 nucleotide sequence: TGTGCCAGCAGCCCACCGGGACAGGGGGCCGTAAACATTCAGTACTTC. Combining the CDR3 with reference TRBV5-4 and TRBJ2-4 gives the whole variable domain ETGVTQSPTHLIKTRGQQVTLRCSSQSGHNTVSWYQQALGQGPQFIFQYYREEENGRGNFPPRFSGLQFPNYSSELNVNALELDDSALYLCASSPPGQGAVNIQYFGAGTRLSVL.

This chain uses TRBV15 with TRBJ2-7; 9 bases match TRBD1. CDR1 is LNHNV, CDR2 YYDKDF, per germline (reference sequence). Germline trimming cut 7 bases from V and 6 bases from J; bases unmatched to any gene: 7. The CDR3 consists of 13 residues. For the CDR3, the DNA is TGTGCCACCAACCGGGACAGGGCTGGCGAGCAGTACTTC. It is translated as CATNRDRAGEQYF.

This chain connects TRBV5-4 to TRBJ2-1, with D tentatively TRBD2 (6 bases). CDR3 length: 13 residues. The germline V gene has CDR1 SGHNT and CDR2 YYREEE (reference sequence). V shed 4 bases and J shed 9 bases, with 14 bases lying between them. The CDR3 nucleotides are TGTGCCAGCAGCCCCCGGAGGGTAGGTGAGCAGTTCTTC. The encoded protein is CASSPRRVGEQFF.

In this sample, this clonotype turned up a few times. This rearrangement joins TRBV28 to TRBJ1-2; no definite D call. Germline CDR1 reads MDHEN; CDR2 reads SYDVKM. V lost 5 bases to trimming and J lost 5 bases, with 9 bases between them. This CDR3 region has 12 residues. CDR3 residues: CASSPSGYGYTF. CDR3 DNA sequence: TGTGCCAGCAGTCCCTCGGGGTATGGCTACACCTTC.

The chain combines TRBV4-1 with TRBJ2-5, with 7 bases fitting TRBD1. Germline V lookup: CDR1 MGHRA, CDR2 YSYEKL. Trimming removed 0 bases from V and 4 bases from J; junction bases left unmatched: 2. The CDR3 extends over 14 amino acids. The CDR3 reads CASSQDHRGETQYF. CDR3 DNA sequence: TGCGCCAGCAGCCAAGATCACAGGGGAGAGACCCAGTACTTC.

The V gene is TRBV13, the J gene TRBJ2-1; 9 bases are a match to TRBD2. After removal of 5 bases from V and 8 bases from J, the junction contained 19 bases not matched to a gene. This CDR3 spans 18 amino acids. Germline CDR1 reads PRHDT; CDR2 reads FYEKMQ (reference sequence). The CDR3 nucleotides read TGTGCCAGCAGCCAGGTTCGGGCTAGCGGGATGGAGGGGGATGAGCAGTTCTTC. It specifies CASSQVRASGMEGDEQFF.

The rearrangement joins TRBV6-2 or TRBV6-3 to TRBJ2-1, with a weak D call TRBD2 (7 bases). CDR1 is MNHEY, CDR2 SVGEGT, per germline. The V end lost 2 bases, the J end lost 6 bases, and 11 bases lay between the germline ends. The CDR3 extends over 14 amino acids. In nucleotides, the CDR3 is TGTGCCAGCAGTTACGGGGAGGGGGGCAATGAGCAGTTCTTC. As protein: CASSYGEGGNEQFF.